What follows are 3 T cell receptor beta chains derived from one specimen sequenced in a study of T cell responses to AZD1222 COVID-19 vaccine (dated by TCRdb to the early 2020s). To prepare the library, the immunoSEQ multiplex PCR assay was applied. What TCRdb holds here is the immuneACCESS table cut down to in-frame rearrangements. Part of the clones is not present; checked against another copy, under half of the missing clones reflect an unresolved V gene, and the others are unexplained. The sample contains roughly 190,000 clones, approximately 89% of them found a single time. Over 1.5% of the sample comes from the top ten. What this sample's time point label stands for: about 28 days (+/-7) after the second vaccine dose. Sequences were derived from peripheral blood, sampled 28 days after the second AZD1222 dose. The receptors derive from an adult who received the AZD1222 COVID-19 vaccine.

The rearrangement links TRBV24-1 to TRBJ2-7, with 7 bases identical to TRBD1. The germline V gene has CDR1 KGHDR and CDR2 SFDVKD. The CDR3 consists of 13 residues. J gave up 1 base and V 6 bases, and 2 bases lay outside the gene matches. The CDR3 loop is CATSSGQSYEQYF. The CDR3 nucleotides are TGTGCCACCAGTTCGGGACAGTCCTACGAGCAGTACTTC.

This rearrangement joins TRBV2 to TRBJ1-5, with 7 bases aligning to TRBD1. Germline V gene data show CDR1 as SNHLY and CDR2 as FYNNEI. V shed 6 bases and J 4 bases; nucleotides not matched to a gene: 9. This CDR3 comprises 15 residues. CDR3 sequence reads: CASSLGAGGNQPQHF. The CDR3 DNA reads TGTGCCAGCAGCCTGGGGGCAGGGGGAAATCAGCCCCAGCATTTT.

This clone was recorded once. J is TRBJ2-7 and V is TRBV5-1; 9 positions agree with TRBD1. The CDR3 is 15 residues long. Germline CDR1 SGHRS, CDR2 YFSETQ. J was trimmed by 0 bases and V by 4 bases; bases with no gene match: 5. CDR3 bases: TGCGCCAGCAGCGCGGGGGACAGGGCCTCCTACGAGCAGTACTTC. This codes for CASSAGDRASYEQYF.